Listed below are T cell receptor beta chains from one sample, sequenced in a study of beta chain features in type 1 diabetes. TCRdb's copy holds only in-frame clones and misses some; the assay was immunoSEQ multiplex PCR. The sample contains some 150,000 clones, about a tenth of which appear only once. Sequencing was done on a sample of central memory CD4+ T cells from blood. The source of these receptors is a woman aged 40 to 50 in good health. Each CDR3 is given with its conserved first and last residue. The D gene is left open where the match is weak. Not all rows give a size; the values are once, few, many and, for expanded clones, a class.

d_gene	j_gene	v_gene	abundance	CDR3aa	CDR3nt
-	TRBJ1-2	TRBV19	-	CASSILKGGYGYTF	TGTGCCAGTAGTATTCTAAAGGGAGGCTATGGCTACACCTTC
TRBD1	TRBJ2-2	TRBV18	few	CASSSGTGNTGELFF	TGTGCCAGCTCATCCGGGACAGGAAATACCGGGGAGCTGTTTTTT
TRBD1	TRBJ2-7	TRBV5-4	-	CASSPGQGDYEQYF	TGTGCCAGCAGCCCCGGGCAGGGGGACTACGAGCAGTACTTC
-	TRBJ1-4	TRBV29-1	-	CSGGPANEKLFF	TGCAGCGGGGGCCCGGCTAATGAAAAACTGTTTTTT
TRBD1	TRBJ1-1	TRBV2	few	CASSSWTGNTEAFF	TGTGCCAGCAGTTCCTGGACAGGGAACACTGAAGCTTTCTTT
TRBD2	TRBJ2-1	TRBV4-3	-	CASSQAIAGTSYNEQFF	TGCGCCAGCAGCCAAGCCATAGCGGGAACCTCCTACAATGAGCAGTTCTTC
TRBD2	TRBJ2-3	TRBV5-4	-	CASSARSAGGHPTQYF	TGTGCCAGCAGCGCCCGGTCTGCGGGGGGCCACCCTACGCAGTATTTT
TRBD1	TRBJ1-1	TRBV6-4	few	CASSDRGHSRESTEAFF	TGTGCCAGCAGTGACAGGGGGCATTCCCGAGAGAGCACTGAAGCTTTCTTT
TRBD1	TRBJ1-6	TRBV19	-	CASSIEGAYSPLHF	TGTGCCAGTAGTATCGAGGGGGCCTATTCACCCCTCCACTTT
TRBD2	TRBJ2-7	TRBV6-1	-	CASSISGVSSYEQYF	TGTGCCAGCAGCATCAGCGGGGTCAGCTCCTACGAGCAGTACTTC
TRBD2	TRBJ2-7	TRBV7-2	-	CASTPGGLAGSYEQYF	TGTGCCAGCACCCCGGGGGGACTAGCGGGGTCCTACGAGCAGTACTTC
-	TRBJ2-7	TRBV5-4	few	CASSPDRSSYEQYF	TGTGCCAGCAGCCCTGACAGGAGCTCCTACGAGCAGTACTTC
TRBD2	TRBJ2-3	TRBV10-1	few	CASSEHGLGNTQYF	TGCGCCAGCAGTGAGCACGGACTAGGAAATACGCAGTATTTT
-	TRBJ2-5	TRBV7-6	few	CASSLKTKETQYF	TGTGCCAGCAGCCTAAAGACAAAAGAGACCCAGTACTTC
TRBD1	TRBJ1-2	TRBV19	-	CASSPQGEVDGYTF	TGTGCCAGTTCACCACAGGGGGAGGTGGATGGCTACACCTTC
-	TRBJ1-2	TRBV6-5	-	CASSYSSLQGSYGYTF	TGTGCCAGCAGTTACTCGAGTTTACAGGGATCCTATGGCTACACCTTC
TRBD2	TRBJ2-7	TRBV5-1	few	CASSPGTSGGEQYF	TGCGCCAGCAGCCCAGGGACTAGCGGGGGCGAGCAGTACTTC
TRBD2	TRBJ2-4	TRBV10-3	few	CAITPNAGDIQYF	TGTGCCATCACCCCGAACGCGGGGGACATTCAGTACTTC
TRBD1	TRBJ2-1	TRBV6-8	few	CASRIRDRVDNEQFF	TGTGCCAGCAGGATCCGGGACAGGGTCGACAATGAGCAGTTCTTC
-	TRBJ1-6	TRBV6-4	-	CASSEFLESPLHF	TGTGCCAGCAGTGAATTTCTGGAGTCACCCCTCCACTTT
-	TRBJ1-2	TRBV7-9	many	CASSFGANYGYTF	TGTGCCAGCAGCTTCGGAGCTAACTATGGCTACACCTTC
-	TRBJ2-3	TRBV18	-	CASSPNSISTDTQYF	TGTGCCAGCTCACCAAACAGCATTAGCACAGATACGCAGTATTTT
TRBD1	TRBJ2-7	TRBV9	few	CASSVGPTGAVYEQYF	TGTGCCAGCAGCGTCGGCCCGACAGGGGCTGTTTACGAGCAGTACTTC
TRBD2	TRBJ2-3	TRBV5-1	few	CASSPGLAGTDTQYF	TGCGCCAGCAGCCCAGGACTAGCGGGCACAGATACGCAGTATTTT
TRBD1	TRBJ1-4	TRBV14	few	CASSRMTGVNEKLFF	TGTGCCAGCAGCCGAATGACAGGGGTTAATGAAAAACTGTTTTTT
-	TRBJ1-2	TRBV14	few	CASSQITWRGHGYTF	TGTGCCAGCAGCCAAATCACCTGGAGGGGCCATGGCTACACCTTC
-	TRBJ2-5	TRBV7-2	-	CASSLLQVPRETQYF	TGTGCCAGCAGCTTACTCCAAGTGCCGCGGGAGACCCAGTACTTC
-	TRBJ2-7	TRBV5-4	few	CASSFQVLNADF	TGTGCCAGCAGCTTCCAGGTCCTAAATGCTGACTTC
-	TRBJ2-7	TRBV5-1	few	CASRETGQGWNEQYF	TGCGCCAGCAGGGAAACGGGACAAGGATGGAACGAGCAGTACTTC
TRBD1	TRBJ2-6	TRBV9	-	CASSPRDRVPSGANVLTF	TGTGCCAGCAGCCCCCGGGACAGGGTACCCTCTGGGGCCAACGTCCTGACTTTC
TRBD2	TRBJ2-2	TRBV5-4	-	CASSWRTSGRTGELFF	TGTGCCAGCAGCTGGAGGACTAGCGGCCGCACCGGGGAGCTGTTTTTT
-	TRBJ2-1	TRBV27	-	CASSPTGILNEQFF	TGTGCCAGCAGTCCTACAGGGATTCTCAATGAGCAGTTCTTC
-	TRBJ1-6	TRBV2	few	CASSVGGNYNSPLHF	TGTGCCAGCAGTGTGGGGGGTAACTATAATTCACCCCTCCACTTT
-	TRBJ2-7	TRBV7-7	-	CASSPGGYEQYF	TGTGCTAGCAGCCCCGGGGGCTACGAGCAGTACTTC
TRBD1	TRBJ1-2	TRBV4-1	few	CASSQARDRVYGYTF	TGCGCCAGCAGCCAGGCCAGGGACAGGGTCTATGGCTACACCTTC
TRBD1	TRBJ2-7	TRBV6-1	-	CATDFGPGQTYEQYF	TGTGCCACCGACTTCGGCCCGGGACAGACCTACGAGCAGTACTTC
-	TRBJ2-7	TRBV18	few	CASSPWQGMDEQYF	TGTGCCAGCTCACCTTGGCAGGGCATGGACGAGCAGTACTTC
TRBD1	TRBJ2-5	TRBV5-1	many	CASSLAIAGGGETQYF	TGCGCCAGCAGCTTGGCCATCGCAGGGGGCGGGGAGACCCAGTACTTC
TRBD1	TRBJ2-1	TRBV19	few	CASLRQGPSTTEQFF	TGTGCCAGCCTCCGACAGGGTCCCTCCACCACTGAGCAGTTCTTC
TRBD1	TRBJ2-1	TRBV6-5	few	CASSYSAGGFYNEQFF	TGTGCCAGCAGTTACTCGGCAGGGGGTTTCTACAATGAGCAGTTCTTC
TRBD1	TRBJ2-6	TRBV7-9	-	CASSSIRDSRSGANVLTF	TGTGCCAGCAGCTCGATCCGGGACAGTCGATCTGGGGCCAACGTCCTGACTTTC
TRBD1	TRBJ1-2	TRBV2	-	CASKTGADGYTF	TGTGCCAGCAAGACAGGGGCTGATGGCTACACCTTC
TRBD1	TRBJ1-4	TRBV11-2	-	CASSLLGQGINEKLFF	TGTGCCAGCAGCTTACTCGGACAGGGGATTAATGAAAAACTGTTTTTT
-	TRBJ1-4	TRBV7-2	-	CASSLETAGKLFF	TGTGCCAGCAGCTTAGAAACCGCAGGAAAACTGTTTTTT